This T cell receptor delta chain was documented in a study of Vδ1+ human thymocytes. Whole-study findings and limits: In the thymus, TRG and TRD repertoires looked highly polyclonal with Gaussian CDR3 lengths. Thymic delta-chain repertoires held roughly 18% Vdelta2 sequences and few Vdelta3, despite high sort purity.

Extracted RNA was reverse transcribed into cDNA. The CDR3 regions were amplified by multiplex PCR from V-gene primers to a constant-region primer. TCRdb called clones from the multiplex PCR reads again using CATT. The table lists 45,000 to 60,000 delta-chain clones, around 15% of them singletons. With regard to this clone: What it binds is not known.

Thymocytes were sorted as CD3+ TCRVdelta1+ TCRVdelta2- after alphabeta T cell depletion. The CDR3 runs to 22 residues. The V gene end was trimmed by 3 bases and the J gene end by 0 bases; junction bases not matched to a gene: 23. Germline loops: CDR1 TSWWSYY, CDR2 QGS. Source material: Vdelta1+ gamma-delta thymocytes from the thymus. This sample's subset: FACS-sorted CD3+ TCRalphabeta- TCRVdelta1+ TCRVdelta2- thymocytes. The TCR originated in a boy younger than two who had congenital heart surgery. The chain joins TRDV1 to TRDJ1; TRDD3 aligns across 9 bases. The DNA for the CDR3 is TGTGCTCTTGGGGACTTCCTGGTTTGGCGTCTGGGGGATCCGGATTACACCGATAAACTCATCTTT. Protein: CALGDFLVWRLGDPDYTDKLIF.